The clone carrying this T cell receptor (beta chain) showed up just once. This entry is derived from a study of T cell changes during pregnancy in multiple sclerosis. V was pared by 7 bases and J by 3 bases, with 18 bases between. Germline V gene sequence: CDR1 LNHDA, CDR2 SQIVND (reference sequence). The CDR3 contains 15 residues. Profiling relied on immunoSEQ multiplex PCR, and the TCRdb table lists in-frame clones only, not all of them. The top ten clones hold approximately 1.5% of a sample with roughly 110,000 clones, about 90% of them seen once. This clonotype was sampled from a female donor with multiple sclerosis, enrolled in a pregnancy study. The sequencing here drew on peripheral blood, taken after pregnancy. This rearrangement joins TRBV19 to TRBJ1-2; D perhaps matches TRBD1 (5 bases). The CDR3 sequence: CASKLQPGIDYGYTF. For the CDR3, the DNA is TGTGCCAGTAAGCTGCAGCCAGGGATCGACTATGGCTACACCTTC.